The next 25 T cell receptor beta chains were all read from a single sample in a study of blood T cell repertoires in COVID-19. Assay used: immunoSEQ multiplex PCR; TCRdb lists only in-frame clones, some missing. This table holds 100,000 to 150,000 clones, about 83% found once. The sequencing input was peripheral blood. These receptors all come from a human donor in a cohort sampled during active COVID-19.

The chain carries TRBV5-4 and TRBJ1-1, with 7 bases identical to TRBD1. CDR3 length: 14 amino acids. From germline, CDR1 is SGHNT and CDR2 YYREEE (reference sequence). Unmatched junction bases numbered 10, after V lost 5 bases and J lost 6 bases. The CDR3, as DNA: TGTGCCAGCAGTCATTTACAGGGGAAGGCTGAAGCTTTCTTT. It specifies CASSHLQGKAEAFF.

The V and J genes are TRBV25-1 and TRBJ2-1, with 13 bases aligning to TRBD2. CDR1 MGHDK and CDR2 SYGVNS come from the germline V gene. V was clipped by 8 bases and J by 10 bases; unmatched bases: 8. The CDR3 extends over 14 amino acids. CDR3 in amino acids: CASGKGLAGREQFF. DNA for the CDR3: TGTGCCAGCGGAAAGGGACTAGCGGGACGAGAGCAGTTCTTC.

The chain couples TRBV4-2 to TRBJ1-3, with D possibly TRBD1 on 5 matching bases. CDR1 and CDR2 (germline): LGHNA, YNFKEQ. Trimming removed 1 base from V and 0 bases from J, with 7 bases in between. The CDR3 spans 15 residues. The CDR3, as DNA: TGTGCCAGCAGCCAAGGACAGCTCTCTGGAAACACCATATATTTT. It is translated as CASSQGQLSGNTIYF.

This clone was seen once. The rearrangement links TRBV5-4 to TRBJ2-2, with a weak D call TRBD2 (6 bases). The V gene's germline CDR1 is SGHNT and CDR2 YYREEE (reference sequence). The CDR3 contains 14 residues. Trimming took off 4 bases at V and 4 bases at J, with 11 bases between the two ends. CDR3 region: CASSPGVSTGELFF. CDR3 DNA sequence: TGTGCCAGCAGCCCGGGAGTTTCCACCGGGGAGCTGTTTTTT.

The chain employs TRBV14 and TRBJ2-2; D unresolved. CDR3 length: 12 residues. V was trimmed by 5 bases and J by 10 bases, leaving 11 bases between them. The germline V gene has CDR1 SGHDN and CDR2 FVKESK. CDR3 in amino acids: CASSSQNVELFF. The CDR3, as DNA: TGTGCCAGCAGCTCACAGAATGTGGAGCTGTTTTTT.

As concerns this clone: One end of the junction does not line up with germline, which may come from a read error. The chain recombines TRBV27 with TRBJ2-3; TRBD2 matches 8 bases. CDR1 and CDR2 from the germline V gene are MNHEY and SMNVEV (reference sequence). The CDR3 consists of 11 residues. The DNA for the CDR3 is TGTGCCAGCAGTTTTCGGGGGGGGTGGCATTTT. Encoded protein: CASSFRGGWHF.

The chain employs TRBV7-9 and TRBJ2-5; 7 bases align to TRBD2. Looked up from germline, CDR1 is SEHNR and CDR2 is FQNEAQ (reference sequence). The CDR3 length is 18 residues. The J segment lost 3 bases and the V segment lost 1 base, leaving 14 bases of the junction unmatched. The CDR3 region is CASSLGGGSGILEETQYF. The CDR3 DNA follows: TGTGCCAGCAGCTTAGGTGGGGGAAGCGGGATATTGGAAGAGACCCAGTACTTC.

The V and J genes are TRBV9 and TRBJ1-3; D unresolved. Trimming took off 3 bases at V and 0 bases at J, with 7 bases between the two ends. CDR1 and CDR2 (germline): SGDLS, YYNGEE. The CDR3 is made up of 14 amino acids. As DNA, the CDR3 is TGTGCCAGCAGCGATCAGATCTCTGGAAACACCATATATTTT. Its translation is CASSDQISGNTIYF.

V gene TRBV5-1 combines with J gene TRBJ2-5, with D tentatively TRBD1 (5 bases). Trimming removed 4 bases from V and 2 bases from J, with 15 bases in between. This CDR3 is 15 amino acids long. Germline CDR1 SGHRS, CDR2 YFSETQ. This chain's CDR3 is CASSRGPVEQETQYF. As DNA, the CDR3 is TGCGCCAGCAGCAGGGGCCCAGTGGAGCAAGAGACCCAGTACTTC.

This clone was found once. The chain has TRBV7-9 and TRBJ1-4; 7 bases are shared with TRBD1. Germline CDR1 SEHNR, CDR2 FQNEAQ (reference sequence). The V and J ends lost 5 bases and 0 bases, in that order; junction bases with no gene match: 6. The CDR3 is made up of 16 amino acids. The DNA of the CDR3 is TGTGCCAGCAGCCCCGAGGGGGCTGCAACTAATGAAAAACTGTTTTTT. This sequence encodes CASSPEGAATNEKLFF. The whole variable domain, filled in from reference TRBV7-9 and TRBJ1-4, reads DTGVSQNPRHKITKRGQNVTFRCDPISEHNRLYWYRQTLGQGPEFLTYFQNEAQLEKSRLLSDRFSAERPKGSFSTLEIQRTEQGDSAMYLCASSPEGAATNEKLFFGSGTQLSVL.

V gene TRBV19 combines with J gene TRBJ2-1; no firm D call. V was shortened by 1 base and J by 6 bases, with 16 bases between the two germline ends. This CDR3 spans 16 amino acids. Germline CDR1 is LNHDA and CDR2 is SQIVND (reference sequence). The CDR3 bases are TGTGCCAGTAGTATAGGGCGGTCCCACCCACGCAATGAGCAGTTCTTC. Residues: CASSIGRSHPRNEQFF.

The table lists this clone with a count of one. The CDR3 reads CASSLDRRGTPLHF. The CDR3 DNA is TGCGCCAGCAGCTTGGACCGAAGAGGGACACCCCTCCACTTT. This sequence joins TRBV5-1 and TRBJ1-6; D is unclear. Trimming left V 0 bases short and J 11 bases short, with 12 bases between. CDR1 is SGHRS and CDR2 is YFSETQ in the germline V gene. The CDR3 has 14 amino acids.

The sample holds one count of this clone. This rearrangement joins TRBV24-1 to TRBJ2-2, with a possible D match to TRBD1 (5 bases). V was trimmed by 2 bases and J by 5 bases, leaving 17 bases between them. The CDR3 is 17 residues long. Germline V gene lookup returns CDR1 KGHDR and CDR2 SFDVKD. CDR3 coding DNA: TGTGCCACCAGTGATTCAGGAAGGGGCTTAGTGACCGGGGAGCTGTTTTTT. This sequence encodes CATSDSGRGLVTGELFF.

The chain is built from TRBV7-9 and TRBJ2-1, with D tentatively TRBD1 (6 bases). The CDR3 is 15 amino acids. Germline CDR1 is SEHNR and CDR2 is FQNEAQ (reference sequence). V was cut by 6 bases and J by 2 bases, with 14 bases left in between. In DNA, the CDR3 is TGTGCCAGCAGTCCCGGGACACGCCCCTACAATGAGCAGTTCTTC. This encodes CASSPGTRPYNEQFF.

V usage is TRBV14 and J usage is TRBJ2-1, with 11 bases identical to TRBD2. This CDR3 contains 17 residues. Unmatched junction bases numbered 4, after V lost 0 bases and J lost 3 bases. CDR1 is SGHDN and CDR2 is FVKESK in the germline V gene. CDR3 in amino acids: CASSQDSGLADYNEQFF. The CDR3 coding sequence is TGTGCCAGCAGCCAAGATTCGGGACTAGCGGACTACAATGAGCAGTTCTTC.

This clone was picked up one time. The V and J genes are TRBV21-1 and TRBJ1-5. TRBV21-1 is assigned pseudogene status. CDR3 size: 15 residues. The CDR3 DNA follows: TGTGCCAGCAGCAAAGAACTCATTAGCAATCAGCCCCAGCATTTT. This encodes CASSKELISNQPQHF.

This clone has ten or more counts. The chain joins TRBV4-2 to TRBJ2-7; no clear D. Trimming removed 0 bases at V and 4 bases at J, with 7 bases between. The CDR3 length is 13 residues. Germline CDR1 LGHNA, CDR2 YNFKEQ. The CDR3 DNA reads as TGTGCCAGCAGCCAAGATCCCCCGTACGAGCAGTACTTC. This sequence encodes CASSQDPPYEQYF.

The CDR3 protein is CATSDSWGSGVNEQFF. The CDR3, as DNA: TGTGCCACCAGCGACAGCTGGGGAAGCGGGGTCAATGAGCAGTTCTTC. The chain links TRBV15 to TRBJ2-1, with TRBD2 matching 7 bases. The CDR3 runs to 16 residues. V lost 5 bases and J lost 6; bases outside the gene matches: 13. Germline CDR1 is LNHNV and CDR2 is YYDKDF (reference sequence).

The V call is TRBV19, the J call TRBJ1-1; the D is unclear. V was pared by 10 bases and J by 8 bases, with 11 bases between. This CDR3 is built from 10 residues. Germline values: CDR1 LNHDA, CDR2 SQIVND (reference sequence). CDR3 DNA sequence: TGTGCCACCCTGGCAGGCGAAGCTTTCTTT. It encodes CATLAGEAFF. Based on the CDR3 plus reference TRBV19 and TRBJ1-1, the full variable domain is DGGITQSPKYLFRKEGQNVTLSCEQNLNHDAMYWYRQDPGQGLRLIYYSQIVNDFQKGDIAEGYSVSREKKESFPLTVTSAQKNPTAFYLCATLAGEAFFGQGTRLTVV.

The chain combines TRBV3-1 (or the pseudogene TRBV3-2) with TRBJ1-5; D is possibly TRBD1 (6 bases). Trimming pared 5 bases from V and 2 bases from J, leaving 13 bases between. CDR3 size: 15 residues. Germline-derived CDR1 and CDR2 are LGHDT and YNNKEL (reference sequence). CDR3 region: CASSLAGAGNQPQHF. The CDR3 DNA reads TGTGCCAGCAGCTTGGCAGGGGCCGGCAATCAGCCCCAGCATTTT.

The chain recombines TRBV19 with TRBJ1-5; D unclear. CDR1 is LNHDA and CDR2 is SQIVND in the germline V gene (reference sequence). CDR3 length equals 16 residues. V lost 3 bases and J 6 bases, leaving 18 bases between the germline ends. Written as DNA, the CDR3 is TGTGCCAGTAGTATGTTCGAGTCGGGGTCCTCTCAGCCCCAGCATTTT. It is translated as CASSMFESGSSQPQHF.

Written as DNA, the CDR3 is TGTGCCAGCAGCCTCAACCCTAAAGGCGGGAGGCCAGAGACCCAGTACTTC. It is translated as CASSLNPKGGRPETQYF. The chain is built from TRBV7-2 and TRBJ2-5, with TRBD2 matching 8 bases. The CDR3 is 17 residues long. With V trimmed by 5 bases and J by 4 bases, 15 bases remained unmatched. Per germline, CDR1 SGHTA and CDR2 FQGNSA.

This chain joins TRBV4-1 and TRBJ2-3; TRBD1 agrees at 8 bases. Germline V gene lookup returns CDR1 MGHRA and CDR2 YSYEKL. V was pared by 2 bases and J by 3 bases, with 4 bases of the junction left unmatched. The CDR3 totals 15 residues. CDR3 in DNA: TGCGCCAGCAGCCAACAGGGGGCAGAGACAGATACGCAGTATTTT. Translation gives CASSQQGAETDTQYF.

V and J are TRBV18 and TRBJ2-7; TRBD2 matches at 9 bases. V dropped 1 base and J dropped 1; count of bases not matched to a gene: 5. Germline loops: CDR1 KGHSH, CDR2 LQKENI. The CDR3 covers 16 residues. CDR3 residues: CASSPLATSGSYEQYF. The CDR3 DNA reads TGTGCCAGCTCACCACTCGCAACTAGCGGGTCCTACGAGCAGTACTTC.

This chain joins TRBV5-1 and TRBJ2-7, with 9 bases aligning to TRBD1. This CDR3 has 14 residues. Germline V gene data show CDR1 as SGHRS and CDR2 as YFSETQ. The ends lost 4 bases at V and 6 bases at J; junction bases unmatched: 8. This chain's CDR3 is CASSPAGQGSEQYF. The CDR3 DNA sequence: TGCGCCAGCAGCCCGGCGGGACAGGGCTCCGAGCAGTACTTC.